The 28 T cell receptor beta chains below come from one sample, sequenced in a study of immune evolution from preneoplasia to lung adenocarcinoma. The repertoire was sequenced with immunoSEQ multiplex PCR; TCRdb's copy has only in-frame clones and lacks some. Here the sample spans around 5,000 clones, about 80% being singletons. The sample comprised FFPE minimally invasive lung adenocarcinoma tissue. The source is a person aged 70 to 80 with lung adenocarcinoma.

By share of the sample, this clone is large. This chain uses TRBV30 with TRBJ1-2, with D hard to call. Germline CDR1 GTSNPN, CDR2 SVGIG (reference sequence). The ends were cut back, 4 bases at V and 8 bases at J, with 26 bases in the middle. The CDR3 has 16 residues. The CDR3 sequence: CAWKSGLVLTNQGYTF. CDR3 sequence (DNA): TGTGCCTGGAAGAGCGGTTTAGTACTTACAAATCAAGGCTACACCTTC. Supplemented by reference TRBV30 and TRBJ1-2, the full variable domain reads SQTIHQWPATLVQPVGSPLSLECTVEGTSNPNLYWYRQAAGRGLQLLFYSVGIGQISSEVPQNLSASRPQDRQFILSSKKLLLSDSGFYLCAWKSGLVLTNQGYTFGSGTRLTVV.

The rearrangement joins TRBV4-2 to TRBJ1-2, with D maybe TRBD1 (5 bases). Deletions cut 2 bases from V and 8 bases from J, with 24 bases between. The germline gives CDR1 LGHNA, CDR2 YNFKEQ. This CDR3 region has 17 residues. The CDR3 reads CASSQTTLDMGEEGYTF. DNA of the CDR3: TGTGCCAGCAGCCAAACCACCCTGGACATGGGGGAGGAAGGCTACACCTTC.

The rearrangement links TRBV4-3 to TRBJ2-7; 10 positions agree with TRBD1. Per the germline V gene, CDR1 is LGHNA and CDR2 is YSLEER. The V and J ends lost 0 bases and 3 bases, in that order; junction bases with no gene match: 2. The CDR3 sequence is 15 residues long. CDR3 DNA sequence: TGCGCCAGCAGCCAAGATAGGACAGGGGGCTACGAGCAGTACTTC. As protein: CASSQDRTGGYEQYF.

This chain uses TRBV28 with TRBJ1-4, with 9 nucleotides matching TRBD1. Germline V gene sequence: CDR1 MDHEN, CDR2 SYDVKM. The CDR3 has 15 amino acids. Trimming cost V 5 bases and J 4 bases; bases outside gene matches: 5. Here the CDR3 reads CASSLGQGLNEKLFF. The CDR3 DNA sequence: TGTGCCAGCAGTCTAGGACAGGGGCTTAATGAAAAACTGTTTTTT.

This chain uses TRBV27 with TRBJ1-5; no clear D. Trimming took off 4 bases at V and 4 bases at J, with 8 bases between the two ends. The CDR3 runs 13 residues. The germline CDR1 and CDR2 sequences are MNHEY and SMNVEV (reference sequence). CDR3 loop: CASSYRTNQPQHF. The CDR3 DNA follows: TGTGCCAGCAGTTACCGGACGAATCAGCCCCAGCATTTT.

This clone has a single count. The V call is TRBV5-1, the J call TRBJ2-1; D ambiguous. The CDR3 spans 14 residues. Germline lookup yields CDR1 SGHRS and CDR2 YFSETQ. The V gene lost 0 bases and the J gene lost 6 bases, with 10 bases spanning the gap. The CDR3 region has the DNA TGCGCCAGCAGCTTGGAGGGCTCGGGCAATGAGCAGTTCTTC. Protein sequence: CASSLEGSGNEQFF.

The chain is built from TRBV18 and TRBJ2-5; 8 positions match TRBD2. J gave up 2 bases and V 11 bases, and 16 bases lay outside the gene matches. Germline V gene data show CDR1 as KGHSH and CDR2 as LQKENI. The CDR3 consists of 16 residues. The CDR3 DNA sequence: TGTGCCGGCTGCGGCGGGGCTAGCGGGCCTCAAGAGACCCAGTACTTC. As protein: CAGCGGASGPQETQYF.

The J gene is TRBJ2-2, the V gene TRBV7-3; D is undetermined. V gave up 4 bases and J gave up 2 bases, with 8 bases separating them. The CDR3 extends over 14 amino acids. In germline, CDR1 is SGHTA, CDR2 FQGTGA. CDR3 coding DNA: TGTGCCAGCAGCTACAGCACTAACACCGGGGAGCTGTTTTTT. As protein: CASSYSTNTGELFF.

The chain carries TRBV9 and TRBJ2-3; 7 bases map to TRBD1. Germline V gene sequence: CDR1 SGDLS, CDR2 YYNGEE. The CDR3 is 16 amino acids. Germline trimming cut 3 bases from V and 5 bases from J; bases unmatched to any gene: 12. The CDR3 here is CASSAYSGTAQDTQYF. CDR3 nucleotides: TGTGCCAGCAGCGCTTATTCCGGGACAGCGCAAGATACGCAGTATTTT.

The V and J genes are TRBV29-1 and TRBJ1-1, with 7 bases matching TRBD1. The ends lost 6 bases at V and 7 bases at J; junction bases unmatched: 5. This CDR3 comprises 11 residues. Looked up from germline, CDR1 is SQVTM and CDR2 is ANQGSEA. The DNA for the CDR3 is TGCAGCGTCAAGGGGGCCGTTGAAGCTTTCTTT. Its translation is CSVKGAVEAFF.

This clone was seen just once. The V and J genes are TRBV6-1 and TRBJ2-6; D is perhaps TRBD1 or TRBD2 (6 bases each). V was clipped by 5 bases and J by 2 bases, with 7 bases between them. This CDR3 region has 14 residues. From germline, CDR1 is MNHNS and CDR2 SASEGT. In DNA, the CDR3 is TGTGCCAGCAGTCGGGGGCCTGGGGCCAACGTCCTGACTTTC. Residues: CASSRGPGANVLTF.

The chain couples TRBV12-5 to TRBJ2-2; D is perhaps TRBD1 (6 bases). Trimming left V 6 bases short and J 4 bases short, with 15 bases between. Per the germline V gene, CDR1 is LGHNT and CDR2 is FRNRAP. This CDR3 spans 15 amino acids. In DNA, the CDR3 is TGTGCTAGTGGACCGACGACAGGCACCACCGGGGAGCTGTTTTTT. Protein: CASGPTTGTTGELFF.

This chain uses TRBV7-2 with TRBJ2-5; TRBD2 matches 11 bases. TRBJ2-7 matches the DNA end more closely, so the J call is doubtful. Germline assignment: CDR1 SGHTA and CDR2 FQGNSA. There are 17 residues in the CDR3. The CDR3 DNA follows: TGTGCCAGCAGCTTAAGGTCGGGACTAGCGGTAGCCTACGAGCAGTACTTC. This sequence encodes CASSLRSGLAVAYEQYF.

The gene calls are TRBV6-5 and TRBJ1-2; TRBD1 agrees at 8 bases. V lost 2 bases and J lost 3; bases outside the gene matches: 2. Germline V gives CDR1 MNHEY, CDR2 SVGAGI. The CDR3 loop spans 14 amino acids. CDR3 protein: CASSYDRGDYGYTF. In nucleotides, the CDR3 is TGTGCCAGCAGTTACGACAGGGGAGACTATGGCTACACCTTC.

The chain joins TRBV4-1 to TRBJ1-2, with 10 bases matching TRBD1. The junction had 10 bases not matched to a gene; V was cut back by 0 bases and J by 12 bases. There are 15 residues in the CDR3. Germline V gene lookup returns CDR1 MGHRA and CDR2 YSYEKL. The CDR3 region has the DNA TGCGCCAGCAGCCAAGATGCGTCAGCGGGGACAGGGGACACCTTC. It specifies CASSQDASAGTGDTF.

For the CDR3, the DNA is TGTGCCAGCAGGCAAAGACAGGGTGTGGAAGAGACCCAGTACTTC. Translating it yields CASRQRQGVEETQYF. V is TRBV5-5 and J is TRBJ2-5; 7 bases agree with TRBD1. Germline assignment: CDR1 SGHKS and CDR2 YYEKEE (reference sequence). This CDR3 region has 15 residues. The J segment lost 3 bases and the V segment lost 5 bases, leaving 10 bases of the junction unmatched.

CDR3 bases: TGTGCCTGGATCTCTCCTGGTTCGTCCGAGACCCAGTACTTC. This sequence encodes CAWISPGSSETQYF. V gene TRBV30 combines with J gene TRBJ2-5, with unresolved D. The V and J ends lost 4 bases and 5 bases respectively, with 17 bases between them. The CDR3 loop spans 14 amino acids. Germline V CDR1 and CDR2: GTSNPN, SVGIG (reference sequence).

The rearrangement joins TRBV7-9 to TRBJ2-1, with D unclear. Trimming removed 5 bases at V and 8 bases at J, with 7 bases between. The germline CDR1 and CDR2 sequences are SEHNR and FQNEAQ (reference sequence). The CDR3 extends over 11 amino acids. For the CDR3, the DNA is TGTGCCAGCAGCCCAGGATATGAGCAGTTCTTC. Encoded protein: CASSPGYEQFF.

The V call is TRBV28, the J call TRBJ2-1, with D maybe TRBD2 (6 bases). The CDR3 is 16 residues long. Per germline, CDR1 MDHEN and CDR2 SYDVKM. V was clipped by 5 bases and J by 0 bases, with 14 bases between them. CDR3 loop: CASSARRGLSYNEQFF. DNA for the CDR3: TGTGCCAGCAGTGCACGGCGGGGCCTCTCCTACAATGAGCAGTTCTTC.

This clone came up a few times. The chain uses TRBV29-1 and TRBJ1-1; D not certain. This CDR3 region has 12 residues. The ends were cut back, 8 bases at V and 2 bases at J, with 12 bases in the middle. Germline-derived CDR1 and CDR2 are SQVTM and ANQGSEA. The CDR3 loop reads CSPWAGNTEAFF. The CDR3, as DNA: TGCAGCCCCTGGGCCGGAAACACTGAAGCTTTCTTT. Full variable domain (missing parts from reference TRBV29-1 and TRBJ1-1): SAVISQKPSRDICQRGTSLTIQCQVDSQVTMMFWYRQQPGQSLTLIATANQGSEATYESGFVIDKFPISRPNLTFSTLTVSNMSPEDSSIYLCSPWAGNTEAFFGQGTRLTVV.

This clone showed up just once. In DNA form, the CDR3 reads TGTGCCAGCAGCGTAGCCCTAAGCGGGGGGGCCACAGATACGCAGTATTTT. Protein: CASSVALSGGATDTQYF. V and J are TRBV9 and TRBJ2-3, with 10 nucleotides matching TRBD2. Germline trimming cut 0 bases from V and 2 bases from J; bases unmatched to any gene: 6. Germline CDR1 is SGDLS and CDR2 is YYNGEE. CDR3 length: 17 residues.

The V gene is TRBV5-1, the J gene TRBJ1-4; D gene ambiguous. This CDR3 is built from 13 residues. Germline V gene lookup returns CDR1 SGHRS and CDR2 YFSETQ. Trimming stripped 4 bases from V and 2 bases from J, with 6 bases between. The CDR3 DNA follows: TGCGCCAGCAGCGAGGGTACTAATGAAAAACTGTTTTTT. Translating gives CASSEGTNEKLFF. Together with reference TRBV5-1 and TRBJ1-4, the CDR3 gives the full variable domain: KAGVTQTPRYLIKTRGQQVTLSCSPISGHRSVSWYQQTPGQGLQFLFEYFSETQRNKGNFPGRFSGRQFSNSRSEMNVSTLELGDSALYLCASSEGTNEKLFFGSGTQLSVL.

The V call is TRBV29-1, the J call TRBJ1-5, with 8 bases matching TRBD1. CDR3 length: 14 residues. The germline V gene encodes CDR1 SQVTM and CDR2 ANQGSEA. V was clipped by 6 bases and J by 1 base; unmatched bases: 5. The CDR3 sequence is CSVTTGGSNQPQHF. CDR3 nucleotide sequence: TGCAGCGTCACCACAGGGGGAAGCAATCAGCCCCAGCATTTT.

The gene calls are TRBV7-9 and TRBJ1-6; D not resolved. The CDR3 is 14 amino acids. Germline V gene data show CDR1 as SEHNR and CDR2 as FQNEAQ (reference sequence). Trimming removed 0 bases from V and 5 bases from J, with 5 bases in between. The CDR3 reads CASSLAGNNSPLHF. For the CDR3, the DNA is TGTGCCAGCAGCTTAGCAGGGAATAATTCACCCCTCCACTTT. Full variable domain (rest looked up from reference TRBV7-9 and TRBJ1-6): DTGVSQNPRHKITKRGQNVTFRCDPISEHNRLYWYRQTLGQGPEFLTYFQNEAQLEKSRLLSDRFSAERPKGSFSTLEIQRTEQGDSAMYLCASSLAGNNSPLHFGNGTRLTVT.

The V call is TRBV11-2, the J call TRBJ2-2; D is ambiguous. Trimming cost V 2 bases and J 1 base, with 5 bases left between them. Germline V gene data show CDR1 as SGHAT and CDR2 as FQNNGV. The CDR3 sequence is 14 residues long. The CDR3, as DNA: TGTGCCAGCAGCTTAAATTTGAACACCGGGGAGCTGTTTTTT. Its translation: CASSLNLNTGELFF.

This CDR3 is CASSGRGQLGPETQYF. The CDR3 DNA reads TGTGCCAGCAGCGGAAGGGGACAGTTGGGGCCAGAGACCCAGTACTTC. V and J are TRBV9 and TRBJ2-5, with 7 bases aligning to TRBD1. The CDR3 totals 16 residues. Germline V gene data show CDR1 as SGDLS and CDR2 as YYNGEE. The trim removed 3 bases at V and 4 bases at J, leaving 12 bases unmatched. Complete variable domain (other parts from reference TRBV9 and TRBJ2-5): DSGVTQTPKHLITATGQRVTLRCSPRSGDLSVYWYQQSLDQGLQFLIQYYNGEERAKGNILERFSAQQFPDLHSELNLSSLELGDSALYFCASSGRGQLGPETQYFGPGTRLLVL.

V gene TRBV6-1 combines with J gene TRBJ1-2; possibly TRBD1 for D (5 bases). The CDR3 length is 14 residues. Trimming removed 10 bases from V and 7 bases from J, with 22 bases in between. Germline CDR1 and CDR2: MNHNS and SASEGT. This CDR3 is CATNTGGGPIGYTF. CDR3 sequence (DNA): TGTGCCACTAATACTGGGGGGGGACCTATTGGCTACACCTTC.

V gene TRBV5-1 combines with J gene TRBJ2-1; D unresolved. This CDR3 is 16 amino acids long. V shed 1 base and J shed 4 bases, with 15 bases lying between them. Germline loops: CDR1 SGHRS, CDR2 YFSETQ. The CDR3 protein is CASSLTNPLTYNEQFF. In DNA, the CDR3 is TGCGCCAGCAGCTTGACTAACCCCTTAACTTACAATGAGCAGTTCTTC. The full variable domain, in which reference TRBV5-1 and TRBJ2-1 provide the parts outside the CDR3, is KAGVTQTPRYLIKTRGQQVTLSCSPISGHRSVSWYQQTPGQGLQFLFEYFSETQRNKGNFPGRFSGRQFSNSRSEMNVSTLELGDSALYLCASSLTNPLTYNEQFFGPGTRLTVL.